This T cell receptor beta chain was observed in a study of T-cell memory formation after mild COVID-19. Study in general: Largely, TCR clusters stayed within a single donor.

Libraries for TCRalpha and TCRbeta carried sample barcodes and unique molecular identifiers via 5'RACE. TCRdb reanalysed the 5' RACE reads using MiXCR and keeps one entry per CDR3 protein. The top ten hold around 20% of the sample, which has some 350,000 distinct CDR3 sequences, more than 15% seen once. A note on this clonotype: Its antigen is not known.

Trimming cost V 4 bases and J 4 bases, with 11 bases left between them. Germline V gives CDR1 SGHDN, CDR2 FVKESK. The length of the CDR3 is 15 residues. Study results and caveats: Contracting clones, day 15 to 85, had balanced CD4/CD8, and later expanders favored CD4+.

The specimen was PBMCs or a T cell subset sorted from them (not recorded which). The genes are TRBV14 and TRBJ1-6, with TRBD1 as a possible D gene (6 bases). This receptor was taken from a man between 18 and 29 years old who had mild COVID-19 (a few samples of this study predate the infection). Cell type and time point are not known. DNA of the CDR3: TGTGCCAGCAGCCCGGACAGTCCATATAATTCACCCCTCCACTTT. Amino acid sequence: CASSPDSPYNSPLHF.